The 12 T cell receptor beta chains given below trace back to one sample, sequenced in a study of blood T cell repertoires in COVID-19. This table comes from immunoSEQ multiplex PCR, and its TCRdb copy is limited to in-frame clones, with some not included. Of 300,000 to 400,000 clones listed, more than 80% are singletons. Specimen: PBMCs or T cells enriched from blood (not recorded which). Receptors originate from a young man who had recovered from COVID-19.

The chain joins TRBV6-5 to TRBJ2-7; a possible D gene is TRBD1 (5 bases). Germline V gives CDR1 MNHEY, CDR2 SVGAGI. The CDR3 extends over 14 amino acids. The V and J ends lost 2 bases and 5 bases respectively, with 13 bases between them. CDR3 sequence reads: CASSYGRAGNEQYF. Here the CDR3 DNA reads TGTGCCAGCAGTTACGGCAGGGCAGGCAACGAGCAGTACTTC.

V is TRBV4-1 and J is TRBJ1-6; tentatively, D is TRBD1 (5 bases). The germline V gene has CDR1 MGHRA and CDR2 YSYEKL. CDR3 length equals 13 residues. The ends were cut back, 4 bases at V and 13 bases at J, with 14 bases in the middle. In DNA form, the CDR3 reads TGCGCCAGCAGCCCCACGGCGGGGCTCCCCCTCCACTTT. Translating gives CASSPTAGLPLHF.

This clone was observed once. J is TRBJ2-1 and V is TRBV7-9; D is unclear. CDR1 is SEHNR and CDR2 is FQNEAQ in the germline V gene (reference sequence). V shed 4 bases and J shed 15 bases, with 10 bases lying between them. This CDR3 comprises 10 residues. The CDR3 spells CASSSPRWFF. For the CDR3, the DNA is TGTGCCAGCAGCTCCCCCCGTTGGTTCTTC.

The V and J genes are TRBV11-1 and TRBJ2-1; 8 positions match TRBD2. After removal of 4 bases from V and 8 bases from J, the junction contained 7 bases not matched to a gene. The germline V gene encodes CDR1 SGHAT and CDR2 FQDESV (reference sequence). The CDR3 runs to 14 residues. The DNA of the CDR3 is TGTGCCAGCAGCTCTGGACTAGCTAATTATGAGCAGTTCTTC. Translation gives CASSSGLANYEQFF.

This clone has only a few counts. J is TRBJ2-7 and V is TRBV11-2, with D tentatively TRBD2 (6 bases). The CDR3 is made up of 16 amino acids. V dropped 3 bases and J dropped 2 bases, with 17 bases sitting between them. Looked up from germline, CDR1 is SGHAT and CDR2 is FQNNGV. The CDR3 spells CASSLAGTWGAYEQYF. The CDR3 DNA sequence: TGTGCCAGCAGCTTGGCGGGAACTTGGGGGGCCTACGAGCAGTACTTC.

The chain joins TRBV2 to TRBJ2-3, with TRBD2 identical over 8 bases. This CDR3 spans 14 amino acids. The V gene end was trimmed by 7 bases and the J gene end by 4 bases; junction bases not matched to a gene: 7. Germline V gives CDR1 SNHLY, CDR2 FYNNEI. CDR3 amino acids: CASKEREQSDTQYF. CDR3 DNA: TGTGCCAGCAAGGAGCGGGAGCAATCAGATACGCAGTATTTT.

The V and J genes are TRBV14 and TRBJ2-7; D is possibly TRBD1 (6 bases). The V gene's germline CDR1 is SGHDN and CDR2 FVKESK. The CDR3 is 13 amino acids. The V gene lost 4 bases and the J gene lost 6 bases, with 13 bases spanning the gap. The DNA for the CDR3 is TGTGCCAGCAGCCGACAGGTAGGACTCGAGCAGTACTTC. Protein sequence: CASSRQVGLEQYF.

This clone was detected a few times. The chain recombines TRBV7-8 with TRBJ2-1, with 8 positions matching TRBD1. J was trimmed by 12 bases and V by 5 bases; bases with no gene match: 6. The length of the CDR3 is 12 residues. Germline V gene lookup returns CDR1 SGHVS and CDR2 FQNEAQ. The CDR3 is CASSPTGGTQFF. CDR3 nucleotide sequence: TGTGCCAGCAGCCCTACAGGGGGGACGCAGTTCTTC.

The chain employs TRBV12-3 or TRBV12-4 and TRBJ2-2; 7 bases match TRBD2. The CDR3 spans 12 residues. J lost 7 bases, V lost 8 bases, and 4 bases had no gene match. CDR3 DNA: TGTGCCAGCGGGGGGGGGTTCGGGGAGCTGTTTTTT. Its translation: CASGGGFGELFF.

The V call is TRBV7-8, the J call TRBJ1-2; 7 bases are shared with TRBD1. After removal of 5 bases from V and 3 bases from J, the junction contained 33 bases not matched to a gene. The CDR3 loop spans 23 amino acids. Germline V gives CDR1 SGHVS, CDR2 FQNEAQ. The CDR3 region has the DNA TGTGCCAGCAGCCCGAAGACTGACAAGACAGGGATAATGGGGGACGAAAAAGACTATGGCTACACCTTC. This encodes CASSPKTDKTGIMGDEKDYGYTF.

This sequence joins TRBV7-9 and TRBJ2-7, with a weak D call TRBD2 (5 bases). With 2 bases removed from V and 3 bases from J, the gap between germline ends came to 11 bases. Germline V lookup: CDR1 SEHNR, CDR2 FQNEAQ (reference sequence). The CDR3 length is 14 residues. The CDR3 sequence: CASSLSGEGYEQYF. The CDR3 DNA reads TGTGCCAGCAGCTTATCCGGCGAGGGCTACGAGCAGTACTTC. The entire variable domain, with the rest obtained from reference TRBV7-9 and TRBJ2-7, is as follows: DTGVSQNPRHKITKRGQNVTFRCDPISEHNRLYWYRQTLGQGPEFLTYFQNEAQLEKSRLLSDRFSAERPKGSFSTLEIQRTEQGDSAMYLCASSLSGEGYEQYFGPGTRLTVT.

V usage is TRBV25-1 and J usage is TRBJ2-5; D gene uncertain. Germline values: CDR1 MGHDK, CDR2 SYGVNS. The germline V and J ends were trimmed by 8 bases and 1 base, with 14 bases remaining between them. The CDR3 has 14 amino acids. CDR3 nucleotide sequence: TGTGCCAGCCAAACCCGGGTCTCCCAAGAGACCCAGTACTTC. Translation gives CASQTRVSQETQYF.